These T cell receptor beta chains were read from a single sample in a study of PD-1 blockade in classical Hodgkin lymphoma. Sequenced by immunoSEQ multiplex PCR; TCRdb stores in-frame clones only, minus some. The sample lists over 25,000 clones, around 70% occurring once. This specimen consisted of peripheral blood mononuclear cells (PBMCs), obtained before the fourth cycle of nivolumab. The receptors here all came from a human donor with classical Hodgkin lymphoma. Both conserved end residues are part of each CDR3. The D gene is left open where the match is weak. Size values are once, few and many counts, or a class for expanded clones, and some rows have none.

>TRBV30|.|TRBJ2-2|.
CARGWADTGELFF
TGTGCCCGGGGGTGGGCAGACACCGGGGAGCTGTTTTTT
>TRBV18|.|TRBJ2-2|TRBD1
CASSPYRGPNTGELFF
TGTGCCAGCTCACCCTACAGGGGGCCGAACACCGGGGAGCTGTTTTTT
>TRBV4-2|.|TRBJ2-2|.
CASSQVDANTGELFF
TGTGCCAGCAGCCAAGTAGACGCGAACACCGGGGAGCTGTTTTTT
>TRBV9|.|TRBJ1-5|.
CASSVGGTIDQPQHF
TGTGCCAGCAGCGTAGGGGGGACGATCGATCAGCCCCAGCATTTT
>TRBV7-9|few|TRBJ2-3|TRBD2
CATAFSGGDTQYF
TGTGCCACCGCCTTCAGCGGGGGGGATACGCAGTATTTT
>TRBV7-9|few|TRBJ2-7|.
CASSLSFYEQYF
TGTGCCAGCAGCTTATCCTTCTACGAGCAGTACTTC
>TRBV2|.|TRBJ1-4|TRBD1
CASRIGTGNEKLFF
TGTGCCAGTAGAATCGGGACAGGGAATGAAAAACTGTTTTTT
>TRBV5-4|.|TRBJ1-2|.
CASSLVGGSNYGYTF
TGTGCCAGCAGCTTGGTAGGCGGATCTAACTATGGCTACACCTTC
>TRBV11-2|few|TRBJ2-7|.
CASSFSSEQYF
TGTGCCAGCAGCTTCTCAAGCGAGCAGTACTTC
>TRBV6-6|few|TRBJ2-7|TRBD2
CASCPGRAHSSYEQYF
TGTGCCAGCTGCCCCGGGAGGGCACATAGCTCCTACGAGCAGTACTTC
>TRBV27|.|TRBJ1-2|TRBD1
CASSGTGGANYGYTF
TGTGCCAGCAGTGGAACAGGGGGCGCTAACTATGGCTACACCTTC
>TRBV19|.|TRBJ2-3|.
CASSISQSTDTQYF
TGTGCCAGTAGTATCAGCCAGAGCACAGATACGCAGTATTTT
>TRBV27|.|TRBJ1-6|.
CASGGLPDSYNSPLHF
TGTGCCAGCGGAGGGCTGCCAGACTCCTATAATTCACCCCTCCACTTT
>TRBV15|.|TRBJ2-5|TRBD2
CATSTPGTSGRRAQYF
TGTGCCACCAGCACTCCCGGGACTAGCGGGAGACGGGCCCAGTACTTC
>TRBV4-1|few|TRBJ2-7|TRBD1
CASSQAQGDSYEQYF
TGCGCCAGCAGCCAAGCCCAGGGGGACTCCTACGAGCAGTACTTC
>TRBV5-1|.|TRBJ2-5|TRBD2
CASSPGSGGILRETQYF
TGCGCCAGCAGCCCTGGGAGCGGGGGGATCTTGAGGGAGACCCAGTACTTC
>TRBV18|.|TRBJ1-5|.
CASSPTGGNQPQHF
TGTGCCAGCTCACCGACGGGGGGGAATCAGCCCCAGCATTTT
>TRBV27|.|TRBJ2-5|.
CASSRRHQETQYF
TGTGCCAGCAGCCGGCGGCACCAAGAGACCCAGTACTTC
>TRBV6-5|.|TRBJ2-7|.
CASSYSALSRTYEQYF
TGTGCCAGCAGTTACTCAGCCCTGTCGCGGACCTACGAGCAGTACTTC
>TRBV7-9|.|TRBJ2-1|TRBD2
CASRLDGTTHNEQFF
TGTGCCAGCAGATTAGACGGGACTACTCACAATGAGCAGTTCTTC
>TRBV30|.|TRBJ2-1|TRBD1
CAWRGDSHNEQFF
TGTGCCTGGAGGGGGGACAGCCACAATGAGCAGTTCTTC
>TRBV4-3|few|TRBJ2-2|TRBD2
CASSQDLGLAGSNTGELFF
TGCGCCAGCAGCCAAGATCTCGGGCTAGCGGGGTCGAACACCGGGGAGCTGTTTTTT
>TRBV5-1|.|TRBJ2-2|.
CASSPSTMNTGELFF
TGCGCCAGCAGCCCCTCGACTATGAACACCGGGGAGCTGTTTTTT